The next 26 T cell receptor beta chains were all read from a single sample in a study of T cell clonotyping in hematopoietic cell transplantation. Produced via immunoSEQ multiplex PCR; TCRdb's table is partial and in-frame only. The data show about 11,000 clones, roughly 90% seen once. Time point defined: recipient sample about 28 days before transplant, after cytoreduction. This specimen was peripheral blood mononuclear cells, taken before stem cell transplant. The receptors come from a middle-aged woman with acute myeloid leukemia. Some clones in this sample may be carry-over from other donors' samples.

The chain recombines TRBV7-8 with TRBJ1-5; TRBD1 is a possible D gene (5 bases). V dropped 4 bases and J dropped 5 bases, with 12 bases sitting between them. Germline V gene lookup returns CDR1 SGHVS and CDR2 FQNEAQ. There are 14 residues in the CDR3. The CDR3 loop reads CASSSDGGYQPQHF. CDR3 nucleotides: TGTGCCAGCAGCTCCGACGGGGGATATCAGCCCCAGCATTTT.

The genes are TRBV11-3 and TRBJ1-1; D perhaps matches TRBD1 (6 bases). Trimming cost V 1 base and J 7 bases, with 13 bases left between them. Germline CDR1 and CDR2: SGHNT and YENEEA. The CDR3 consists of 14 residues. The CDR3 here is CASSLVRGAVEAFF. DNA of the CDR3: TGTGCCAGCAGCTTAGTTCGGGGGGCGGTTGAAGCTTTCTTT.

This chain links TRBV19 with TRBJ2-1; D remains ambiguous. CDR3 length: 11 amino acids. Germline V gene data show CDR1 as LNHDA and CDR2 as SQIVND (reference sequence). The germline V and J ends were trimmed by 5 bases and 10 bases, with 9 bases remaining between them. The CDR3 DNA reads TGTGCCAGTAGTGCGGAACGAGAGCAGTTCTTC. It translates to CASSAEREQFF.

The chain combines TRBV5-4 with TRBJ1-2; 8 bases map to TRBD1. CDR1 is SGHNT and CDR2 is YYREEE in the germline V gene (reference sequence). The CDR3 spans 15 residues. Trimming at V came to 4 bases and at J to 4 bases, leaving 9 bases not matched to a gene. The CDR3, as DNA: TGTGCCAGCAGCGTCCAGGGGGCTTTGGGCTATGGCTACACCTTC. Amino acids: CASSVQGALGYGYTF.

DNA for the CDR3: TGTGCCAGCAGTCGTGACAGATTAAATCAGCCCCAGCATTTT. Translating gives CASSRDRLNQPQHF. V gene TRBV2 combines with J gene TRBJ1-5; the D gene is possibly TRBD1 (5 bases). The V gene lost 5 bases and the J gene lost 4 bases, with 12 bases spanning the gap. Germline values: CDR1 SNHLY, CDR2 FYNNEI. This CDR3 is built from 14 residues. Full variable domain (rest looked up from reference TRBV2 and TRBJ1-5): EPEVTQTPSHQVTQMGQEVILRCVPISNHLYFYWYRQILGQKVEFLVSFYNNEISEKSEIFDDQFSVERPDGSNFTLKIRSTKLEDSAMYFCASSRDRLNQPQHFGDGTRLSIL.

V gene TRBV7-8 combines with J gene TRBJ1-4; tentatively, D is TRBD1 (5 bases). V was pared by 4 bases and J by 6 bases, with 15 bases between. This CDR3 comprises 15 residues. The germline V gene encodes CDR1 SGHVS and CDR2 FQNEAQ. CDR3 region: CASSWTQGLDEKLFF. CDR3 coding DNA: TGTGCCAGCAGCTGGACGCAGGGTCTCGATGAAAAACTGTTTTTT.

The chain joins TRBV5-1 to TRBJ2-3; possibly TRBD1 for D (6 bases). Germline V gives CDR1 SGHRS, CDR2 YFSETQ. This CDR3 contains 15 residues. Trimming pared 0 bases from V and 2 bases from J, leaving 10 bases between. The DNA for the CDR3 is TGCGCCAGCAGCTTGGCGGGACACTACACAGATACGCAGTATTTT. Translation gives CASSLAGHYTDTQYF.

The rearrangement joins TRBV14 to TRBJ2-3; no clear D gene. There are 12 residues in the CDR3. Germline CDR1 reads SGHDN; CDR2 reads FVKESK. Deletions cut 8 bases from V and 0 bases from J, with 6 bases between. The CDR3 is CASADSTDTQYF. The CDR3 DNA reads as TGTGCCAGCGCAGACAGCACAGATACGCAGTATTTT.

The chain combines TRBV7-9 with TRBJ2-5; 10 bases are a match to TRBD1. CDR1 is SEHNR and CDR2 is FQNEAQ in the germline V gene (reference sequence). The CDR3 consists of 17 residues. The junction had 11 bases not matched to a gene; V was cut back by 5 bases and J by 2 bases. The CDR3 bases are TGTGCCAGCAGCACAAGCGCCTGGACAGGGGGGCAAGAGACCCAGTACTTC. Its translation: CASSTSAWTGGQETQYF.

The gene calls are TRBV19 and TRBJ1-1, with D possibly being TRBD1 (5 bases). This CDR3 is 14 amino acids long. V gave up 6 bases and J gave up 3 bases, with 14 bases separating them. The V gene's germline CDR1 is LNHDA and CDR2 SQIVND (reference sequence). For the CDR3, the DNA is TGTGCCAGTAGGATACGGGGGGGAGACACTGAAGCTTTCTTT. Its protein is CASRIRGGDTEAFF. Complete variable domain (other parts from reference TRBV19 and TRBJ1-1): DGGITQSPKYLFRKEGQNVTLSCEQNLNHDAMYWYRQDPGQGLRLIYYSQIVNDFQKGDIAEGYSVSREKKESFPLTVTSAQKNPTAFYLCASRIRGGDTEAFFGQGTRLTVV.

This clone was observed once. V and J are TRBV5-1 and TRBJ2-7, with D unresolved. Germline V gene sequence: CDR1 SGHRS, CDR2 YFSETQ. This CDR3 has 14 residues. Trimming shortened V by 4 bases and J by 1 base, and 12 bases separated the two germline ends. CDR3 in DNA: TGCGCCAGCAGCGCCAGACTGGGGTCCTACGAGCAGTACTTC. It specifies CASSARLGSYEQYF.

The V and J genes are TRBV27 and TRBJ2-1; 8 nucleotides match TRBD2. The CDR3 extends over 15 amino acids. Trimming cost V 3 bases and J 4 bases; bases outside gene matches: 5. Germline V gene data show CDR1 as MNHEY and CDR2 as SMNVEV (reference sequence). The CDR3 DNA is TGTGCCAGCAGTTTTGAACTAGCGGCATACAATGAGCAGTTCTTC. This gives the protein CASSFELAAYNEQFF.

The V gene is TRBV27, the J gene TRBJ1-2; a possible D gene is TRBD1 (5 bases). Trimming took off 1 base at V and 8 bases at J, with 14 bases between the two ends. Germline lookup yields CDR1 MNHEY and CDR2 SMNVEV (reference sequence). The CDR3 is 14 amino acids. CDR3 DNA sequence: TGTGCCAGCAGTTTATTGGCAGGGCGCGAAGGCTACACCTTC. Encoded protein: CASSLLAGREGYTF.

CDR3 protein: CASRGSGRAVNEQFF. The CDR3 DNA follows: TGTGCCAGCAGGGGTAGCGGGAGGGCCGTAAATGAGCAGTTCTTC. V gene TRBV7-9 combines with J gene TRBJ2-1; 11 bases are a match to TRBD2. The CDR3 sequence is 15 residues long. Germline V lookup: CDR1 SEHNR, CDR2 FQNEAQ (reference sequence). The junction had 8 bases not matched to a gene; V was cut back by 6 bases and J by 7 bases.

This chain uses TRBV7-6 with TRBJ1-3; D is undetermined. This CDR3 is 14 amino acids long. Per the germline V gene, CDR1 is SGHVS and CDR2 is FNYEAQ. V lost 5 bases to trimming and J lost 0 bases, with 8 bases between them. The CDR3 region has the DNA TGTGCCAGCAGCCCATTCGACTCTGGAAACACCATATATTTT. Encoded protein: CASSPFDSGNTIYF.

The chain employs TRBV6-5 and TRBJ1-1, with D perhaps TRBD1 (5 bases). Germline CDR1 and CDR2: MNHEY and SVGAGI. Between the trimmed V and J ends, which lost 6 bases and 3 bases, there was a span of 11 bases. The CDR3 consists of 13 residues. Here the CDR3 DNA reads TGTGCCAGCAGGGGGGGGTGGGACACTGAAGCTTTCTTT. As protein: CASRGGWDTEAFF.

A single count supports this clone. CDR3 protein: CASRTSDGGGNTEAFF. Here the CDR3 DNA reads TGCGCCAGCAGAACTTCTGACGGGGGGGGGAACACTGAAGCTTTCTTT. V and J are TRBV4-3 and TRBJ1-1; D perhaps matches TRBD1 (5 bases). The V end lost 6 bases, the J end lost 1 base, and 18 bases lay between the germline ends. The CDR3 spans 16 residues. CDR1 and CDR2 from the germline V gene are LGHNA and YSLEER.

The V call is TRBV5-1, the J call TRBJ2-7; TRBD1 agrees at 8 bases. Germline-derived CDR1 and CDR2 are SGHRS and YFSETQ. V lost 4 bases and J lost 5; bases outside the gene matches: 5. There are 13 residues in the CDR3. The CDR3 loop is CASSQGALDEQYF. CDR3 bases: TGCGCCAGCAGCCAGGGGGCCCTGGACGAGCAGTACTTC.

This chain joins TRBV10-3 and TRBJ1-5; no clear D gene. CDR1 and CDR2 (germline): ENHRY, SYGVKD. The CDR3 is made up of 16 amino acids. Trimming took 0 bases from V and 6 from J, leaving 15 bases between them. The CDR3 sequence is CAISESMYRIGQPQHF. In nucleotides, the CDR3 is TGTGCCATCAGTGAGTCGATGTACAGAATTGGTCAGCCCCAGCATTTT.

The chain uses TRBV7-2 and TRBJ2-3; weak D call: TRBD2 (6 bases). This CDR3 is 16 amino acids long. Per germline, CDR1 SGHTA and CDR2 FQGNSA. Trimming took off 0 bases at V and 1 base at J, with 11 bases between the two ends. The CDR3 DNA follows: TGTGCCAGCAGCTTAGCCCCGGGCGGGGGCACAGATACGCAGTATTTT. It specifies CASSLAPGGGTDTQYF. The whole variable domain, remainder taken from reference TRBV7-2 and TRBJ2-3, is GAGVSQSPSNKVTEKGKDVELRCDPISGHTALYWYRQSLGQGLEFLIYFQGNSAPDKSGLPSDRFSAERTGGSVSTLTIQRTQQEDSAVYLCASSLAPGGGTDTQYFGPGTRLTVL.

The chain uses TRBV5-1 and TRBJ2-7; 9 bases fit TRBD2. The CDR3 covers 15 residues. Germline CDR1 reads SGHRS; CDR2 reads YFSETQ. J was trimmed by 4 bases and V by 3 bases; bases with no gene match: 8. The CDR3 bases are TGCGCCAGCAGCTCCCTAGCGGGAACTATTTACGAGCAGTACTTC. Amino acids: CASSSLAGTIYEQYF. Based on the CDR3 plus reference TRBV5-1 and TRBJ2-7, the full variable domain is KAGVTQTPRYLIKTRGQQVTLSCSPISGHRSVSWYQQTPGQGLQFLFEYFSETQRNKGNFPGRFSGRQFSNSRSEMNVSTLELGDSALYLCASSSLAGTIYEQYFGPGTRLTVT.

The chain recombines TRBV11-3 with TRBJ2-7; TRBD2 matches 10 bases. Germline V gene data show CDR1 as SGHNT and CDR2 as YENEEA. The CDR3 extends over 15 amino acids. With 4 bases clipped from V and 2 bases from J, the junction kept 5 bases outside the gene matches. This chain's CDR3 is CASSSRTSGTYEQYF. The CDR3, as DNA: TGTGCCAGCAGCTCCAGGACTAGCGGAACCTACGAGCAGTACTTC.

The V gene is TRBV2, the J gene TRBJ1-1; D is unclear. The CDR3 runs 13 residues. Germline CDR1 reads SNHLY; CDR2 reads FYNNEI. Trimming cost V 7 bases and J 5 bases, with 14 bases left between them. The CDR3 here is CASIIPRRTEAFF. DNA of the CDR3: TGTGCCAGCATAATCCCTAGGAGGACTGAAGCTTTCTTT.

This clone was recorded only once. This rearrangement joins TRBV4-2 to TRBJ2-1; D could derive from TRBD1 or TRBD2 (5 bases each). CDR3 size: 13 residues. Germline V gives CDR1 LGHNA, CDR2 YNFKEQ. The V end lost 7 bases, the J end lost 8 bases, and 15 bases lay between the germline ends. The CDR3 DNA sequence: TGTGCCAGCAAACTCCTAGGGACCGATGAGCAGTTCTTC. Its translation is CASKLLGTDEQFF.

The chain has TRBV9 and TRBJ2-7; D is undetermined. The CDR3 is 13 residues long. The germline V gene encodes CDR1 SGDLS and CDR2 YYNGEE. V was cut by 0 bases and J by 4 bases, with 8 bases left in between. CDR3 sequence: CASSVEANYEQYF. The CDR3 DNA is TGTGCCAGCAGCGTAGAAGCGAATTACGAGCAGTACTTC.

This clone was observed a single time. The chain joins TRBV7-9 to TRBJ2-7, with 9 bases matching TRBD1. CDR1 and CDR2 (germline): SEHNR, FQNEAQ (reference sequence). V was clipped by 11 bases and J by 0 bases; unmatched bases: 14. CDR3 size: 16 residues. The CDR3 is CAATMTGTGSSYEQYF. DNA for the CDR3: TGTGCCGCTACGATGACCGGGACAGGGAGCTCCTACGAGCAGTACTTC. Full variable domain (missing parts from reference TRBV7-9 and TRBJ2-7): DTGVSQNPRHKITKRGQNVTFRCDPISEHNRLYWYRQTLGQGPEFLTYFQNEAQLEKSRLLSDRFSAERPKGSFSTLEIQRTEQGDSAMYLCAATMTGTGSSYEQYFGPGTRLTVT.